This record covers a single T cell receptor (beta chain). As yet, its antigen is unknown. TCRdb reprocessed the 5' RACE reads via MiXCR and lists one record per CDR3 protein. The sample has 280,000 or so distinct CDR3 sequences, roughly 8.2% seen once. The data were obtained in a study of T-cell memory formation after mild COVID-19. Study as a whole: TCR clustering was largely donor specific. General study findings and limits: CD4+ contracting clones were mainly CM and EM; CD8+ ones, EMRA. Pre-infection memory already had some responding clones, implying cross-reactive memory joined. The authors did not confirm SARS-CoV-2 specificity of second-wave clones peaking day 37.

The CDR3 has 15 amino acids. The V end was cut by 3 bases, the J end by 3 bases, with 15 bases between. The germline gives CDR1 SGHDT, CDR2 YYEEEE. Sequences were obtained from PBMCs or a T cell subset sorted from them (not recorded which). V is TRBV5-6 and J is TRBJ1-2; D is perhaps TRBD1 (5 bases). The receptor's source is a man aged 18 to 29 who had mild COVID-19 (a few samples of this study predate the infection). Cell type and time point are not known. CDR3 region: CASSYDRSEYYGYTF. In DNA form, the CDR3 reads TGTGCCAGCAGCTACGACAGAAGTGAATACTATGGCTACACCTTC. Full variable domain (rest looked up from reference TRBV5-6 and TRBJ1-2): DAGVTQSPTHLIKTRGQQVTLRCSPKSGHDTVSWYQQALGQGPQFIFQYYEEEERQRGNFPDRFSGHQFPNYSSELNVNALLLGDSALYLCASSYDRSEYYGYTFGSGTRLTVV.